Below, 27 T cell receptor beta chains from the same sample are listed, as sequenced in a study of post-analysis software for immune sequencing data (dated by TCRdb to 2015 to 2017). Summary of the overall study and its limitations: A handful of TRBV segments, including TRBV5-6, TRBV5-1 and TRBV20-1, were significantly more frequent in patients than controls.

Receptors were amplified or captured by PCR. TCRdb lists the instrument as Illumina HiSeq 2500. To reduce PCR and sequencing biases, unique molecular identifiers were built into the TCR beta cDNA libraries. The public sequencing data were trimmed at Q25 with fastp and processed into clonotypes with MiXCR by TCRdb, which kept only in-frame beta chains. Rows are combined by CDR3 protein, so each entry shows the most common genes and DNA. This sample has fewer than 850,000 distinct CDR3 sequences in its table, and 25% to 30% of those were observed once. Jointly, the top ten make up around 0.56% of the sample. The antigens of these receptors remain unknown. The sequenced sample was blood. The source is a girl aged 5-17 years with multiple sclerosis.

This clonotype was seen only a few times. The chain links TRBV5-1 to TRBJ1-5; D possibly corresponds to TRBD1 (6 bases). This CDR3 spans 14 amino acids. CDR1 and CDR2 (germline): SGHRS, YFSETQ. The V gene lost 4 bases and the J gene lost 5 bases, with 13 bases spanning the gap. As DNA, the CDR3 is TGCGCCAGCAGCGAGGGGGGTAAGGATCAGCCCCAGCATTTT. Protein: CASSEGGKDQPQHF.

Many counts were recorded for this clonotype. The chain carries TRBV7-2 and TRBJ2-1; TRBD2 agrees at 10 bases. The CDR3 contains 15 residues. The V segment lost 5 bases and the J segment 5 bases; nucleotides outside the gene matches: 6. Germline V lookup: CDR1 SGHTA, CDR2 FQGNSA. CDR3 residues: CASSPGLAVNNEQFF. Here the CDR3 DNA reads TGTGCCAGCAGCCCCGGACTAGCGGTGAACAATGAGCAGTTCTTC.

V gene TRBV6-6 combines with J gene TRBJ1-1; TRBD1 aligns across 10 bases. From germline, CDR1 is MNHNY and CDR2 SVGAGI (reference sequence). Unmatched junction bases numbered 11, after V lost 6 bases and J lost 4 bases. CDR3 length: 16 residues. CDR3 region: CASRPTGTGVGTEAFF. The CDR3 nucleotides are TGTGCCAGCAGACCGACCGGGACAGGGGTCGGCACTGAAGCTTTCTTT.

This clonotype was recorded a few times. The genes are TRBV13 and TRBJ2-7, with TRBD1 identical over 9 bases. The V and J ends lost 4 bases and 4 bases, in that order; junction bases with no gene match: 8. The CDR3 length is 15 residues. The germline gives CDR1 PRHDT, CDR2 FYEKMQ (reference sequence). CDR3 amino acids: CASSSPGTGPYEQYF. The CDR3 DNA reads TGTGCCAGCAGCTCCCCAGGGACAGGGCCGTACGAGCAGTACTTC.

Only one count was recorded for this clonotype. DNA of the CDR3: TGTGCCAGCAGCTCCTCAGGGGGCAACCTCTATGGCTACACCTTC. Translation: CASSSSGGNLYGYTF. The chain is built from TRBV5-6 and TRBJ1-2; TRBD1 matches 8 bases. Germline trimming cut 3 bases from V and 4 bases from J; bases unmatched to any gene: 8. CDR1 and CDR2 (germline): SGHDT, YYEEEE. This CDR3 region has 15 residues.

With respect to this clonotype: At one boundary the junction diverges from the germline segment, which might be a read error. This rearrangement joins TRBV20-1 to TRBJ2-5, with 9 bases identical to TRBD2. The CDR3 spans 15 residues. Per the germline V gene, CDR1 is DFQATT and CDR2 is SNEGSKA (reference sequence). The CDR3 nucleotides are TGCAGTACTAGAGGTAGTAGCGGGAGCCAAGAGACCCAGTACTTC. This codes for CSTRGSSGSQETQYF.

This chain connects TRBV6-4 to TRBJ2-1, with D perhaps matching TRBD2 (6 bases). Trimming left V 3 bases short and J 6 bases short, with 15 bases between. From germline, CDR1 is MRHNA and CDR2 SNTAGT. CDR3 length equals 15 residues. CDR3 sequence: CASSETPDGGNEQFF. The CDR3 DNA follows: TGTGCCAGCAGTGAAACACCGGACGGGGGCAATGAGCAGTTCTTC.

This clonotype was seen only a few times. The V gene is TRBV7-2, the J gene TRBJ2-3, with D tentatively TRBD2 (7 bases). The CDR3 is made up of 16 amino acids. The germline gives CDR1 SGHTA, CDR2 FQGNSA. V was pared by 0 bases and J by 4 bases, with 14 bases between. CDR3 protein: CASSLAGGAISDTQYF. DNA of the CDR3: TGTGCCAGCAGCTTAGCAGGGGGGGCAATCTCAGATACGCAGTATTTT.

The CDR3 DNA follows: TGCAGTGCCACTAGCGGGGTTAGCTCCTACAATGAGCAGTACTTC. It yields the protein CSATSGVSSYNEQYF. V gene TRBV20-1 combines with J gene TRBJ2-7, with 10 bases fitting TRBD2. Germline CDR1 and CDR2: DFQATT and SNEGSKA (reference sequence). This CDR3 has 15 amino acids. J gave up 7 bases and V 6 bases, and 15 bases lay outside the gene matches.

The chain is built from TRBV12-3 or TRBV12-4 and TRBJ2-5; D might be TRBD1 or TRBD2, each matching 5 bases. The CDR3 totals 14 residues. With 3 bases removed from V and 7 bases from J, the gap between germline ends came to 15 bases. The CDR3 nucleotides read TGTGCCAGCAGTTTGTGGGGGAAAAGGGGGACCCAGTACTTC. Translation: CASSLWGKRGTQYF.

This clonotype was picked up a small number of times. This chain connects TRBV6-2 or TRBV6-3 to TRBJ2-7, with D hard to call. The CDR3 has 11 amino acids. The ends were cut back, 3 bases at V and 5 bases at J, with 5 bases in the middle. Germline V gene lookup returns CDR1 MNHEY and CDR2 SVGEGT. The CDR3 DNA reads TGTGCCAGCAGTTATGGGGACGAGCAGTACTTC. Amino acid sequence: CASSYGDEQYF.

The genes are TRBV9 and TRBJ2-5; perhaps TRBD2 as D (6 bases). Germline V gene data show CDR1 as SGDLS and CDR2 as YYNGEE. V gave up 3 bases and J gave up 11 bases, with 20 bases separating them. The CDR3 consists of 14 residues. For the CDR3, the DNA is TGTGCCAGCAGCGGGCGGGACTCCAACAATGAGCAGTACTTC. Translation: CASSGRDSNNEQYF.

Only a few counts were recorded for this clonotype. J is TRBJ2-5 and V is TRBV3-1; maybe TRBD2 (6 bases). Germline lookup yields CDR1 LGHDT and CDR2 YNNKEL (reference sequence). V was shortened by 1 base and J by 3 bases, with 12 bases between the two germline ends. The CDR3 has 15 residues. The chain's CDR3 is CASSQVGGGEETQYF. For the CDR3, the DNA is TGTGCCAGCAGCCAAGTCGGCGGCGGGGAAGAGACCCAGTACTTC.

This clonotype has a single count. The chain employs TRBV20-1 and TRBJ2-3; maybe TRBD2 (6 bases). CDR1 and CDR2 from the germline V gene are DFQATT and SNEGSKA (reference sequence). The CDR3 loop spans 13 amino acids. V was pared by 3 bases and J by 9 bases, with 16 bases between. The DNA for the CDR3 is TGCAGTGCTAGTTCGGGGGAACTACTGACGCAGTATTTT. This codes for CSASSGELLTQYF.

The rearrangement joins TRBV7-8 to TRBJ2-7; D uncertain. Trimming removed 4 bases at V and 2 bases at J, with 18 bases between. There are 16 residues in the CDR3. Germline V gene sequence: CDR1 SGHVS, CDR2 FQNEAQ. The CDR3 coding sequence is TGTGCCAGCAGCTCCCGAGAAGGCATTATAACCTACGAGCAGTACTTC. This sequence encodes CASSSREGIITYEQYF. The variable domain in full, completed from reference TRBV7-8 and TRBJ2-7, reads GAGVSQSPRYKVAKRGQDVALRCDPISGHVSLFWYQQALGQGPEFLTYFQNEAQLDKSGLPSDRFFAERPEGSVSTLKIQRTQQEDSAVYLCASSSREGIITYEQYFGPGTRLTVT.

The genes are TRBV5-1 and TRBJ2-3, with 12 bases matching TRBD2. Germline V CDR1 and CDR2: SGHRS, YFSETQ. There are 17 residues in the CDR3. The J segment lost 5 bases and the V segment lost 4 bases, leaving 11 bases of the junction unmatched. The DNA for the CDR3 is TGCGCCAGCAGCGTAGGAACCCTAGCGGGGGGGAGAGATACGCAGTATTTT. This translates into CASSVGTLAGGRDTQYF.

This clonotype was recorded once. J is TRBJ2-3 and V is TRBV10-3, with 13 bases fitting TRBD2. Germline loops: CDR1 ENHRY, CDR2 SYGVKD. The CDR3 has 14 amino acids. The trim removed 8 bases at V and 4 bases at J, leaving 3 bases unmatched. CDR3 sequence (DNA): TGTGCCATCGGGACTAGCGGGGTCTCAGATACGCAGTATTTT. Its translation is CAIGTSGVSDTQYF.

This clonotype was found once. A much more abundant neighbour one base away suggests this may be a read error. The chain links TRBV4-2 to TRBJ2-7, with TRBD2 identical over 10 bases. The germline CDR1 and CDR2 sequences are LGHNA and YNFKEQ. The CDR3 covers 15 residues. CDR3 in DNA: TGTGCCAGCAGCCAAGAGGCTAGCGGGGGCTACGAGCGGTACTTC. It specifies CASSQEASGGYERYF.

This clonotype has ten or more counts. The chain carries TRBV6-5 and TRBJ2-7; no firm D call. Trimming took 0 bases from V and 2 from J, leaving 8 bases between them. The CDR3 is 14 amino acids. CDR1 is MNHEY, CDR2 SVGAGI, per germline. Written as DNA, the CDR3 is TGTGCCAGCAGTTACTCTGGCGAGACCTACGAGCAGTACTTC. This gives the protein CASSYSGETYEQYF.

The chain combines TRBV29-1 with TRBJ2-3; a possible D gene is TRBD1 (5 bases). Germline lookup yields CDR1 SQVTM and CDR2 ANQGSEA. The V and J ends lost 4 bases and 0 bases respectively, with 17 bases between them. The CDR3 has 16 residues. The CDR3 bases are TGCAGCGTTGTAGCAGGGTTTCTGAGTAGCACAGATACGCAGTATTTT. Translating gives CSVVAGFLSSTDTQYF.

This chain joins TRBV15 and TRBJ2-1; maybe TRBD2 (5 bases). CDR1 and CDR2 from the germline V gene are LNHNV and YYDKDF (reference sequence). Deletions cut 3 bases from V and 0 bases from J, with 15 bases between. The CDR3 sequence is 17 residues long. The CDR3 is CATSRDRAASSYNEQFF. The CDR3 bases are TGTGCCACCAGCAGGGACCGAGCGGCGAGCTCCTACAATGAGCAGTTCTTC.

V gene TRBV7-9 combines with J gene TRBJ2-1; D unclear. The CDR3 runs 14 residues. Trimming left V 1 base short and J 7 bases short, with 11 bases between. The germline V gene encodes CDR1 SEHNR and CDR2 FQNEAQ (reference sequence). The CDR3 loop reads CASSLVGILNEQFF. The CDR3 bases are TGTGCCAGCAGCTTAGTTGGGATTCTTAATGAGCAGTTCTTC.

This clonotype appeared a few times. V gene TRBV5-5 combines with J gene TRBJ2-1; no clear D gene. The CDR3 totals 15 residues. Per germline, CDR1 SGHKS and CDR2 YYEKEE (reference sequence). Trimming took off 5 bases at V and 5 bases at J, with 17 bases between the two ends. The CDR3 spells CASRYPMPTNNEQFF. The DNA of the CDR3 is TGTGCCAGCAGGTACCCCATGCCCACGAACAATGAGCAGTTCTTC. The full variable domain, in which reference TRBV5-5 and TRBJ2-1 provide the parts outside the CDR3, is DAGVTQSPTHLIKTRGQQVTLRCSPISGHKSVSWYQQVLGQGPQFIFQYYEKEERGRGNFPDRFSARQFPNYSSELNVNALLLGDSALYLCASRYPMPTNNEQFFGPGTRLTVL.

The genes are TRBV4-2 and TRBJ2-2; 8 positions match TRBD2. J lost 3 bases, V lost 3 bases, and 9 bases had no gene match. Germline V gene data show CDR1 as LGHNA and CDR2 as YNFKEQ. CDR3 length equals 17 residues. This CDR3 reads CASSQVIGGAYTGELFF. DNA for the CDR3: TGTGCCAGCAGCCAGGTTATCGGGGGGGCGTACACCGGGGAGCTGTTTTTT.

The V and J genes are TRBV3-1 and TRBJ2-7, with 11 bases aligning to TRBD1. CDR1 LGHDT and CDR2 YNNKEL come from the germline V gene (reference sequence). V dropped 5 bases and J dropped 3; count of bases not matched to a gene: 6. The CDR3 runs to 15 residues. The CDR3 coding sequence is TGTGCCAGCAGCAAGGCCGGGACAGGGGGCTACGAGCAGTACTTC. It encodes CASSKAGTGGYEQYF.

V usage is TRBV28 and J usage is TRBJ2-7; TRBD2 aligns across 10 bases. CDR3 size: 14 residues. Germline loops: CDR1 MDHEN, CDR2 SYDVKM. The ends lost 7 bases at V and 7 bases at J; junction bases unmatched: 10. The CDR3 bases are TGTGCCAGCACCAGAAGCGGGGGGGGTCAAGAGCAGTACTTC. Its translation is CASTRSGGGQEQYF.

This clonotype was recorded a few times. V and J are TRBV6-6 and TRBJ2-3; TRBD2 matches at 8 bases. The CDR3 runs 15 residues. Germline CDR1 MNHNY, CDR2 SVGAGI (reference sequence). After removal of 6 bases from V and 0 bases from J, the junction contained 5 bases not matched to a gene. This CDR3 is CASSIAGSSTDTQYF. CDR3 nucleotide sequence: TGTGCCAGCAGCATAGCGGGGTCAAGCACAGATACGCAGTATTTT.